The clone carrying this TCR beta chain came up many times. No antigen is known for it. The data originate from a study of neurological immune-mediated disorders. The CDR3 covers 13 residues. The V gene lost 9 bases and the J gene lost 12 bases, with 22 bases spanning the gap. The V gene's germline CDR1 is SGHTA and CDR2 FQGNSA. 5'RACE generated cDNA with 10-nucleotide random UMIs. TCRdb ran MiXCR on the 5' RACE reads and lists one entry per CDR3 protein. The sample carries roughly 120,000 distinct CDR3 sequences, roughly 3.2% recorded once. Study-level findings and limits: Private repertoires in all groups were suggested by the absence of shared CDR3 amino acid sequences among expanded clones across subjects.

This TCR came from a young woman with multiple sclerosis. This chain connects TRBV7-2 to TRBJ2-3; no definite D call. The sample taken for sequencing was PBMCs. The CDR3 DNA sequence: TGTGCCAGGGAAGATACTGACGGGTACGCCCAGTATTTT. Translated: CAREDTDGYAQYF.